This TCR beta chain was documented in a study of blood T cell repertoires in COVID-19. Study context: COVID-19 samples from acute and convalescent phases originated in the United States, Italy and Spain. The analysed material was cDNA or gDNA that came from T cells, B-cell-depleted T cells, or PBMCs.

The CDR3 spans 15 residues. V was shortened by 6 bases and J by 1 base, with 14 bases between the two germline ends. CDR1 is SGHRS, CDR2 YFSETQ, per germline. Repertoires were generated with immunoSEQ multiplex PCR, while TCRdb's copy carries only in-frame clones and drops some. The sample has 320,000 or so clones, 85% seen once. Participants came from about 23 US areas, aged about 18 to 95 years. Cohort allocation depended upon clinical history that participants reported. The TCR originated in a young woman who had been exposed to COVID-19. The rearrangement joins TRBV5-1 to TRBJ2-1; possibly TRBD1 for D (6 bases). The sample comprised PBMCs or T cells enriched from blood (not recorded which). The CDR3 nucleotides read TGCGCCAGCAAAGAAGGGGGAGAATCCTACAATGAGCAGTTCTTC. Its translation: CASKEGGESYNEQFF.